Presented here are 10 T cell receptor beta chains from one specimen sequenced in a study of cytomegalovirus exposure and HLA in healthy donors. The PCR had 60 Vbeta and 13 Jbeta primers. Repertoires were generated with immunoSEQ multiplex PCR, while TCRdb's copy carries only in-frame clones and drops some. This table has around 150,000 clones, 70% to 80% appearing once. Sequencing used PBMCs. These receptors all stem from a man under 40 in good health and CMV-seronegative.

J is TRBJ2-3 and V is TRBV9; D possibly corresponds to TRBD1 (5 bases). The germline V gene encodes CDR1 SGDLS and CDR2 YYNGEE. The CDR3 runs 14 residues. Trimming pared 0 bases from V and 6 bases from J, leaving 11 bases between. The CDR3 is CASSVGLAGDTQYF. The CDR3 DNA follows: TGTGCCAGCAGCGTAGGTTTGGCAGGGGATACGCAGTATTTT.

This clone was counted a single time. This sequence joins TRBV27 and TRBJ1-5; D unresolved. V was clipped by 5 bases and J by 0 bases, with 26 bases between them. Germline V gene lookup returns CDR1 MNHEY and CDR2 SMNVEV (reference sequence). The CDR3 length is 20 residues. The CDR3 protein is CASSRGGKGTFQDSNQPQHF. Here the CDR3 DNA reads TGTGCCAGCAGTCGGGGAGGCAAAGGAACCTTCCAGGATAGCAATCAGCCCCAGCATTTT.

This chain links TRBV2 with TRBJ2-7; possibly TRBD1 for D (5 bases). V shed 7 bases and J shed 3 bases, with 16 bases lying between them. CDR3 size: 14 residues. CDR1 is SNHLY and CDR2 is FYNNEI in the germline V gene. CDR3 sequence reads: CASTQDHRGYEQYF. The CDR3 bases are TGTGCCAGCACGCAGGACCATAGGGGCTACGAGCAGTACTTC. The full variable domain, completed using reference TRBV2 and TRBJ2-7, is EPEVTQTPSHQVTQMGQEVILRCVPISNHLYFYWYRQILGQKVEFLVSFYNNEISEKSEIFDDQFSVERPDGSNFTLKIRSTKLEDSAMYFCASTQDHRGYEQYFGPGTRLTVT.

The chain is built from TRBV19 and TRBJ2-7, with TRBD1 matching over 9 bases. Germline lookup yields CDR1 LNHDA and CDR2 SQIVND (reference sequence). V lost 5 bases to trimming and J lost 3 bases; unmatched junction nucleotides: 8. This CDR3 is 15 amino acids long. This chain's CDR3 is CASSVSGTGSYEQYF. CDR3 sequence (DNA): TGTGCCAGTAGTGTTTCCGGGACAGGGAGCTACGAGCAGTACTTC.

This chain connects TRBV14 to TRBJ2-5, with D hard to call. The germline CDR1 and CDR2 sequences are SGHDN and FVKESK. The CDR3 spans 16 residues. V gave up 4 bases and J gave up 2 bases, with 17 bases separating them. The CDR3 DNA follows: TGTGCCAGCAGCCGAAGATTTGGAGAACAACAAGAGACCCAGTACTTC. Translation: CASSRRFGEQQETQYF.

This chain joins TRBV15 and TRBJ2-7, with D possibly TRBD1 on 6 matching bases. Trimming removed 2 bases from V and 6 bases from J, with 17 bases in between. The germline V gene has CDR1 LNHNV and CDR2 YYDKDF (reference sequence). The CDR3 runs to 15 residues. CDR3 region: CATSRKAAGTTEQYF. CDR3 DNA sequence: TGTGCCACCAGCAGAAAGGCGGCAGGGACAACCGAGCAGTACTTC.

The V call is TRBV28, the J call TRBJ1-1; no reliable D call. Germline V CDR1 and CDR2: MDHEN, SYDVKM. V was cut by 2 bases and J by 1 base, with 11 bases left in between. The CDR3 extends over 15 amino acids. The CDR3 is CASSLQDGGNTEAFF. The CDR3 DNA follows: TGTGCCAGCAGTTTACAGGACGGAGGGAACACTGAAGCTTTCTTT.

J is TRBJ2-2 and V is TRBV7-2; 9 positions match TRBD1. Trimming cost V 6 bases and J 7 bases; bases outside gene matches: 9. In germline, CDR1 is SGHTA, CDR2 FQGNSA. The CDR3 sequence is 15 residues long. CDR3 sequence: CASSLTGTGNGELFF. The CDR3 DNA is TGTGCCAGCAGTCTAACCGGGACAGGGAACGGGGAGCTGTTTTTT.

This chain uses TRBV5-1 with TRBJ2-1; possible D gene TRBD1, 5 bases. The CDR3 has 14 residues. Germline values: CDR1 SGHRS, CDR2 YFSETQ. V lost 0 bases to trimming and J lost 7 bases, with 11 bases between them. In DNA form, the CDR3 reads TGCGCCAGCAGCTTGGAAGTAGGGGATAATGAGCAGTTCTTC. Encoded protein: CASSLEVGDNEQFF.

A single count supports this clone. The chain links TRBV27 to TRBJ2-5; 9 positions agree with TRBD2. With 5 bases clipped from V and 5 bases from J, the junction kept 15 bases outside the gene matches. The CDR3 spans 17 residues. Germline CDR1 MNHEY, CDR2 SMNVEV (reference sequence). The CDR3 reads CASSPRQLAGLKETQYF. The CDR3 region has the DNA TGTGCCAGCAGTCCTCGCCAGCTAGCGGGATTGAAGGAGACCCAGTACTTC.